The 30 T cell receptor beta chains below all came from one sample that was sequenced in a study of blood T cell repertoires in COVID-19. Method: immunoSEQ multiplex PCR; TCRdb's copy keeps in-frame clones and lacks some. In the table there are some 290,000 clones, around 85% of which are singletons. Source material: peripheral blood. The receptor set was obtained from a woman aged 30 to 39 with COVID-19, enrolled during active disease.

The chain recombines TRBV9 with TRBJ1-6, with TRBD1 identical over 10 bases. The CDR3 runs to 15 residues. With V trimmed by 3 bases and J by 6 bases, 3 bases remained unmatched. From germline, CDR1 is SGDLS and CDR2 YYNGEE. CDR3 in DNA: TGTGCCAGCAGCGGACAGGGGGCAGGTAATTCACCCCTCCACTTT. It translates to CASSGQGAGNSPLHF.

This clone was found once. The CDR3 nucleotides are TGTGCCACCTGCGGAACCGCGAGTGAAAAACTGTTTTTT. This translates into CATCGTASEKLFF. The gene calls are TRBV19 and TRBJ1-4; the D is unclear. Germline V lookup: CDR1 LNHDA, CDR2 SQIVND (reference sequence). This CDR3 spans 13 amino acids. The V end was cut by 10 bases, the J end by 7 bases, with 16 bases between.

CDR3 nucleotides: TGTGCCTGGAGTGTAGGGGGAAGAGATGGCTACACCTTC. This sequence encodes CAWSVGGRDGYTF. The chain recombines TRBV30 with TRBJ1-2; possibly TRBD1 for D (6 bases). CDR1 and CDR2 (germline): GTSNPN, SVGIG (reference sequence). The CDR3 runs 13 residues. V lost 0 bases to trimming and J lost 6 bases, with 11 bases between them.

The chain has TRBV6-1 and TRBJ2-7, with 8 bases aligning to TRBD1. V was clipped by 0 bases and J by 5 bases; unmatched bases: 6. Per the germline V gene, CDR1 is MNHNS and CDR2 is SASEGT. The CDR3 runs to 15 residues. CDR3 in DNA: TGTGCCAGCAGTGAAGCGAGAGGACAGGGACACGAGCAGTACTTC. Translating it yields CASSEARGQGHEQYF.

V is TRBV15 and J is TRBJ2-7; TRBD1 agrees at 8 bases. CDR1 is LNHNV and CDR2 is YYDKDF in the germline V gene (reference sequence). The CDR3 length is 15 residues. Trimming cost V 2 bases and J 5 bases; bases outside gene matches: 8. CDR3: CATSRIWETGDEQYF. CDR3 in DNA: TGTGCCACCAGCAGAATCTGGGAGACAGGGGACGAGCAGTACTTC.

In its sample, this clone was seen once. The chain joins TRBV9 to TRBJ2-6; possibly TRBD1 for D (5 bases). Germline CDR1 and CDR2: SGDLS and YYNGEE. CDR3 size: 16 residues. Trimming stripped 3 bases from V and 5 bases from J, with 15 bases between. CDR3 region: CASSGNRLLWANVLTF. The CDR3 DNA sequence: TGTGCCAGCAGCGGGAACAGGCTTCTCTGGGCCAACGTCCTGACTTTC.

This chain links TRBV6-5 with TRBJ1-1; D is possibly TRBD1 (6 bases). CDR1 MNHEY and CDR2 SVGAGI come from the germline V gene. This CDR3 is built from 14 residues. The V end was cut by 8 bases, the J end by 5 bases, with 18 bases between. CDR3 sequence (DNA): TGTGCCAGCCGAAAGGGGGGGTCGTTGACTGAAGCTTTCTTT. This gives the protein CASRKGGSLTEAFF.

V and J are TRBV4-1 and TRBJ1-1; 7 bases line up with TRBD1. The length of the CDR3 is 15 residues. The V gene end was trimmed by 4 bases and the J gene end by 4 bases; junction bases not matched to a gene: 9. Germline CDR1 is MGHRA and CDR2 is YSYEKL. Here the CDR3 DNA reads TGCGCCAGCAGCCCAACAGGGACAGCAGGCACTGAAGCTTTCTTT. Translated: CASSPTGTAGTEAFF.

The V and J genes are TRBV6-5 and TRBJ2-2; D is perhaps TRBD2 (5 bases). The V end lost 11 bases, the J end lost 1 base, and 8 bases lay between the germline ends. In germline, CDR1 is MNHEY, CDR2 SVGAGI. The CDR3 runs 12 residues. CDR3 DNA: TGTGCCGAGGGAGAGAACACCGGGGAGCTGTTTTTT. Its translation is CAEGENTGELFF.

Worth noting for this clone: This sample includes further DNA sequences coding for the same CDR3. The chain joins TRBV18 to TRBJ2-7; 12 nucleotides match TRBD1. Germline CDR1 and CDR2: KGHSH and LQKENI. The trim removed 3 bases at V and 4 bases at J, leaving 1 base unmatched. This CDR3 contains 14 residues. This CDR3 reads CASSPGQGAYEQYF. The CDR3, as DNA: TGTGCCAGCTCACCGGGACAGGGGGCTTACGAGCAGTACTTC.

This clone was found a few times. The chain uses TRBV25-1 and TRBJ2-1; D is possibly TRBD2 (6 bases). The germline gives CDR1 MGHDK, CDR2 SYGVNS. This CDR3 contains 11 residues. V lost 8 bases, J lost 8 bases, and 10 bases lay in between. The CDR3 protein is CASGGFHEQFF. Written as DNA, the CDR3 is TGTGCCAGCGGAGGGTTCCATGAGCAGTTCTTC.

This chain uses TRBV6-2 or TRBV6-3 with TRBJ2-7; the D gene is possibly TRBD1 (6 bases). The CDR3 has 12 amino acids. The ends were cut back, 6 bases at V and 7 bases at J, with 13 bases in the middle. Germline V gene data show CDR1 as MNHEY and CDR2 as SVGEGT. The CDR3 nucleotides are TGTGCCAGCAGCCCCGCTACAGGGGAGCAGTACTTC. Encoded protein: CASSPATGEQYF.

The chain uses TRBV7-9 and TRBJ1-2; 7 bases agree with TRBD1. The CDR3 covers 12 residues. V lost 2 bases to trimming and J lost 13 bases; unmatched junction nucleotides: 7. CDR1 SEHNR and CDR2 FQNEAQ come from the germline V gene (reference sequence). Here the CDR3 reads CASSLWTGPSTF. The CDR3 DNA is TGTGCCAGCAGCTTATGGACAGGCCCGTCCACCTTC.

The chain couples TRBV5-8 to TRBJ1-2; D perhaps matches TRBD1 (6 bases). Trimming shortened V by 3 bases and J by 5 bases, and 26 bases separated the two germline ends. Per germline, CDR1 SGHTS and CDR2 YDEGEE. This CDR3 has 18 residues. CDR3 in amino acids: CASSYPRKTGSFSYGYTF. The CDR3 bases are TGTGCCAGCAGCTATCCGAGGAAGACAGGCTCCTTTTCTTATGGCTACACCTTC.

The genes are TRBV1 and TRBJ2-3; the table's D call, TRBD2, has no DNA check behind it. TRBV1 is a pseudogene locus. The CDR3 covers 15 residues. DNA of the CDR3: TGCACCAGCAGCCAAGAGCGGGGTAGCACAGATACGCAGTATTTT. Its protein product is CTSSQERGSTDTQYF.

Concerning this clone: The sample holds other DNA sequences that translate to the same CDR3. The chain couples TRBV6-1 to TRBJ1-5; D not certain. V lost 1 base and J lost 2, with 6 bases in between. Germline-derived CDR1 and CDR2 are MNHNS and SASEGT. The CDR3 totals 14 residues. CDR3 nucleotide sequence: TGTGCCAGCAGTGAAGGGGCAGGCAATCAGCCCCAGCATTTT. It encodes CASSEGAGNQPQHF.

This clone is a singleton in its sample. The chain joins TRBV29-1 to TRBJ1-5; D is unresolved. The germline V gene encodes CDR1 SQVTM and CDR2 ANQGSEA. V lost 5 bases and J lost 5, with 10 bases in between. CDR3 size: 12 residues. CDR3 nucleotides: TGCAGCGTTCGGGAGACTGATCAGCCCCAGCATTTT. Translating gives CSVRETDQPQHF.

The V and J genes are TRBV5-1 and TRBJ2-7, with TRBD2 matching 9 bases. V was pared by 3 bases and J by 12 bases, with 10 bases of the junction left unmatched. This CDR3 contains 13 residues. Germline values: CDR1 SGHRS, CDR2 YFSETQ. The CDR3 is CASSSEMGGLAYF. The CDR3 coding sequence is TGCGCCAGCAGCTCGGAGATGGGGGGACTAGCGTACTTC. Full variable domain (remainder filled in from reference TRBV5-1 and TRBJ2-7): KAGVTQTPRYLIKTRGQQVTLSCSPISGHRSVSWYQQTPGQGLQFLFEYFSETQRNKGNFPGRFSGRQFSNSRSEMNVSTLELGDSALYLCASSSEMGGLAYFGPGTRLTVT.

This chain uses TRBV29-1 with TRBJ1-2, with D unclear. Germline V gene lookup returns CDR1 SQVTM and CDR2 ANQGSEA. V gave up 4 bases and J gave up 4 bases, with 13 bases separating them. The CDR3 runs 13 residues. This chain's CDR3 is CSVGAQLGYGYTF. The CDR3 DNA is TGCAGCGTTGGGGCGCAGCTTGGCTATGGCTACACCTTC.

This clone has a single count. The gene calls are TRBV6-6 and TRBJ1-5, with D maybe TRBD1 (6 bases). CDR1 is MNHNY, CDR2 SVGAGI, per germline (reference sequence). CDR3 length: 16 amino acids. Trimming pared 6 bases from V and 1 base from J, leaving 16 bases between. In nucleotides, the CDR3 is TGTGCCAGCAGCCTAACCGGGACAACGAGCAATCAGCCCCAGCATTTT. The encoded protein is CASSLTGTTSNQPQHF.

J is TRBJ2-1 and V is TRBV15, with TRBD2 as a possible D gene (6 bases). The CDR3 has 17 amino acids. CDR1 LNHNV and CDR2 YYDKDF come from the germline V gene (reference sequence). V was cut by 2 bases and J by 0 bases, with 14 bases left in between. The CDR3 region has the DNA TGTGCCACCAGCAGAAAAGCTGGACTAAACTCCTACAATGAGCAGTTCTTC. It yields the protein CATSRKAGLNSYNEQFF.

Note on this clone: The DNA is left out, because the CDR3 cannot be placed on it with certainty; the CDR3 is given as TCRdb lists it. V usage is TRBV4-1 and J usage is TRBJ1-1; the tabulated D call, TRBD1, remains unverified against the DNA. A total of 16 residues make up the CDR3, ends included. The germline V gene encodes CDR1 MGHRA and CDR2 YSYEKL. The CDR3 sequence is CASSQVGQGALGFGFF.

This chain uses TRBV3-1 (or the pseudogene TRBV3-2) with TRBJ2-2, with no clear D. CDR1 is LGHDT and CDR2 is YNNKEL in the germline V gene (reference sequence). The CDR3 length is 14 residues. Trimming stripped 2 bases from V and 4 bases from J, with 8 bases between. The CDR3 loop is CASSQRGTTGELFF. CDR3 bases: TGTGCCAGCAGCCAACGAGGTACCACCGGGGAGCTGTTTTTT.

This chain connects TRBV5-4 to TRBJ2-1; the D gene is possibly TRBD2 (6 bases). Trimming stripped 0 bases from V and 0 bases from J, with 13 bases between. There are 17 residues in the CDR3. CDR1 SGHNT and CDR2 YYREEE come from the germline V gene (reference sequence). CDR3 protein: CASSLAAGRSSYNEQFF. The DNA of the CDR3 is TGTGCCAGCAGCTTGGCGGCGGGGAGGAGCTCCTACAATGAGCAGTTCTTC.

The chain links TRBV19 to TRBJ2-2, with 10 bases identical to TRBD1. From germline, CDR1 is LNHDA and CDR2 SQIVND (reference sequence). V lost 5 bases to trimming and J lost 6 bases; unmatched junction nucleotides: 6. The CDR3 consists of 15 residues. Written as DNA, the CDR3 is TGTGCCAGTAGTTTCGGACAGGGGGGGTCCGGGGAGCTGTTTTTT. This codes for CASSFGQGGSGELFF. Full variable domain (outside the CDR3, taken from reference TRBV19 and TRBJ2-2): DGGITQSPKYLFRKEGQNVTLSCEQNLNHDAMYWYRQDPGQGLRLIYYSQIVNDFQKGDIAEGYSVSREKKESFPLTVTSAQKNPTAFYLCASSFGQGGSGELFFGEGSRLTVL.

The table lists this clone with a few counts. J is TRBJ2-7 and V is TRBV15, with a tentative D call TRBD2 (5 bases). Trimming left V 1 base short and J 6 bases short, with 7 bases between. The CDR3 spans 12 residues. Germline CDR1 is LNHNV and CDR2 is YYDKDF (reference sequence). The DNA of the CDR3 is TGTGCCACCAGCAGAGGGAGCGGCGAGCAGTACTTC. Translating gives CATSRGSGEQYF.

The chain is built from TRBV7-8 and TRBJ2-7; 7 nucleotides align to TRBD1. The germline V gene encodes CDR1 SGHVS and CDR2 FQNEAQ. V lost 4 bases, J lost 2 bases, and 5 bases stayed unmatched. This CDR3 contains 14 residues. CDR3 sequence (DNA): TGTGCCAGCAGCTCGACAGGGAATCCCTACGAGCAGTACTTC. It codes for CASSSTGNPYEQYF.

CDR3 sequence: CASIPGPLRHEQFF. The CDR3 DNA follows: TGTGCCAGCATTCCGGGTCCCCTTCGTCATGAGCAGTTCTTC. The J gene is TRBJ2-1, the V gene TRBV6-5, with D uncertain. Trimming left V 7 bases short and J 8 bases short, with 18 bases between. This CDR3 comprises 14 residues. Per germline, CDR1 MNHEY and CDR2 SVGAGI.

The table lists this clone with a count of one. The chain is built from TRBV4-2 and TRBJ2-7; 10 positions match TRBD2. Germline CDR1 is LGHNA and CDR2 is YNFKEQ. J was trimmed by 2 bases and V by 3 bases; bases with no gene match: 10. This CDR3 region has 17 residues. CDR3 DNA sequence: TGTGCCAGCAGCCACCCAAGCGGGGGGGCCTCCACCTACGAGCAGTACTTC. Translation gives CASSHPSGGASTYEQYF.

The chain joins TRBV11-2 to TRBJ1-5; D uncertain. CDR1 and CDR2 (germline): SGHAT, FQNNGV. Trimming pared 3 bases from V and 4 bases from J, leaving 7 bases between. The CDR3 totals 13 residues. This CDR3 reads CASSLTQNQPQHF. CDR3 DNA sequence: TGTGCCAGCAGCTTGACACAGAATCAGCCCCAGCATTTT.